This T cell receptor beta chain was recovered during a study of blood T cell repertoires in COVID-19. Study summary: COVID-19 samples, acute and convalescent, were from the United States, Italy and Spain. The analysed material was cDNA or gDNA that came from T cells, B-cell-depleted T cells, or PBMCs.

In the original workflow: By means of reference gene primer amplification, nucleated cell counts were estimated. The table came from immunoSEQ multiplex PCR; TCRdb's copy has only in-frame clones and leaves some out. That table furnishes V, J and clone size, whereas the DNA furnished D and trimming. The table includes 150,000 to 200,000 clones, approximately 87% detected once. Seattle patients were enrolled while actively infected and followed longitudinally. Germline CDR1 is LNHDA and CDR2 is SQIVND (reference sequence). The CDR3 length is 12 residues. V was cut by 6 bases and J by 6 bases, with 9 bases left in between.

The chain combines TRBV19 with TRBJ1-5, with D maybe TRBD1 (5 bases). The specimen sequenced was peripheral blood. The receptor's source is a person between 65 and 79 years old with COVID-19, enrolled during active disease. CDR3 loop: CASSRVSQPQHF. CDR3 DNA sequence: TGTGCCAGTAGCAGGGTAAGTCAGCCCCAGCATTTT.